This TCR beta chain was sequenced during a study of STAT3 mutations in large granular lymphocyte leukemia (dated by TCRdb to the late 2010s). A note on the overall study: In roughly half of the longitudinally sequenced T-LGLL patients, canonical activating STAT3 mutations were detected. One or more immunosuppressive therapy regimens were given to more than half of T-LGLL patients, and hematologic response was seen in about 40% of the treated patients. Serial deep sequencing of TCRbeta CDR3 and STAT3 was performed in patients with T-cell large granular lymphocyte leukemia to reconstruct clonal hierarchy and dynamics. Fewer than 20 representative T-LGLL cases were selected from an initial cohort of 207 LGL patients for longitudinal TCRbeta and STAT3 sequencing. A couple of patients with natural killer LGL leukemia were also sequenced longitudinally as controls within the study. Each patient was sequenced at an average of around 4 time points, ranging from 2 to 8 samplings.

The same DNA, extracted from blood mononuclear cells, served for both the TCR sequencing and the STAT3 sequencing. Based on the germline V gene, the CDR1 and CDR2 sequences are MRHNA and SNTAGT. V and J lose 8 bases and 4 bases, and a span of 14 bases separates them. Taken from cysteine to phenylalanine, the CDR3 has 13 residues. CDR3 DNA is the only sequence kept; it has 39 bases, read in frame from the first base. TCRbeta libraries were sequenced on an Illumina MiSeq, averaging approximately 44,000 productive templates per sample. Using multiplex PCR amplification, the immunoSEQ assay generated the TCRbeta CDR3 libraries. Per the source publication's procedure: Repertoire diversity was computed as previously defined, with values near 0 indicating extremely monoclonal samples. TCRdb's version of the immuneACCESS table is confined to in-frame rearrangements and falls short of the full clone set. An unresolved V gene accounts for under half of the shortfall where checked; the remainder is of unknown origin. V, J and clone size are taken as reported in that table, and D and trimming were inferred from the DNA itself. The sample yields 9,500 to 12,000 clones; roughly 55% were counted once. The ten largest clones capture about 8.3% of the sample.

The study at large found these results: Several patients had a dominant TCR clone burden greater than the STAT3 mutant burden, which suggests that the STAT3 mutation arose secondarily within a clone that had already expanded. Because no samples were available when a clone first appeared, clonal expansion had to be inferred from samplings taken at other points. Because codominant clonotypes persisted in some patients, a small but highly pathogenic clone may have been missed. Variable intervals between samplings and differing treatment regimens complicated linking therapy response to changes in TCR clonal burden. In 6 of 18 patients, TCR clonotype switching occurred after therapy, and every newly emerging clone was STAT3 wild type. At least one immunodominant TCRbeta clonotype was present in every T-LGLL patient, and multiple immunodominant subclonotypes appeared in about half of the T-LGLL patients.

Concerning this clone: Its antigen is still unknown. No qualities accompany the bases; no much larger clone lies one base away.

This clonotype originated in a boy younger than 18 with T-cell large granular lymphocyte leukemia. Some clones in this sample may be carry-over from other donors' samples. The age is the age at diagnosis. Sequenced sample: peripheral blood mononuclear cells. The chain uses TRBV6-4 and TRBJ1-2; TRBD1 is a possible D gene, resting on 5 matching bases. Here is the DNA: TGTGCCAGCTCCCGGGGGGATGGCTATGGCTACACCTTC. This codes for CASSRGDGYGYTF.